This T cell receptor (beta chain) emerged from a study of human T cells and chemical hapten exposure. As for the study in general: Largely, small differences in pooled library volume made per-sample TCR yields vary.

TCRdb passed the RACE reads through MiXCR, listing each CDR3 protein once. Here the sample spans approximately 75,000 distinct CDR3 sequences, 8.5% being singletons. The table lists this clonotype with a few counts. The antigen is unknown. Regarding time point: patch test 2, 6 weeks after DPC sensitization. Treatment in this sample: therapeutic diphenylcyclopropenone sensitization with weekly scalp DPC. Those who donated were patients with alopecia, 18 to 70 years of age, and suitable for DPC. The V end lost 5 bases, the J end lost 1 base, and 9 bases lay between the germline ends. The germline gives CDR1 SEHNR, CDR2 FQNEAQ (reference sequence). The length of the CDR3 is 14 residues. Study-level points and caveats: Among expanded TCRs, significantly more large CDR3 similarity clusters formed than among controls. There was no change with DPC sensitization in TCRs above 1 in 1000 frequency.

The receptor was isolated from a woman aged 50 to 60 with alopecia areata. Some clones in this sample may be carry-over from other donors' samples. The source material was whole blood, sampled in connection with sensitization to the hapten diphenylcyclopropenone (DPC). J is TRBJ1-5 and V is TRBV7-9; no clear D. The CDR3 DNA reads TGTGCCAGCAGCAACACCGACAGCAATCAGCCCCAGCATTTT. This encodes CASSNTDSNQPQHF.